This TCR beta chain is drawn from a study of sequential checkpoint blockade in melanoma. Study-level background: Randomization was 1:1 between first-line nivolumab→ipilimumab and ipilimumab→nivolumab. After both sequences, patients received maintenance nivolumab.

Assay used: immunoSEQ multiplex PCR; TCRdb lists only in-frame clones, some missing. Of under 14,000 clones in the sample, approximately 60% are singletons; the top ten hold 16%. Treatment of the sample: randomized to nivolumab then ipilimumab (arm A) or the reverse (arm B). DNA-damaging chemotherapy had not been given to any patient beforehand. From thawed PBMCs, live CD3+CD8+ cells negative for CD19 and CD56 were sorted. V shed 2 bases and J 4 bases; nucleotides not matched to a gene: 8. This CDR3 spans 17 amino acids. The germline V gene encodes CDR1 SEHNR and CDR2 FQNEAQ (reference sequence). Material: CD8+ T cells sorted from blood (inferred from file names), obtained from a patient given nivolumab and ipilimumab in sequence. This TCR came from a human donor with melanoma. V usage is TRBV7-9 and J usage is TRBJ2-5; TRBD1 aligns across 12 bases. CDR3 in DNA: TGTGCCAGCAGCTTACTACCGGGACAGGGGGCGGGAGAGACCCAGTACTTC. This encodes CASSLLPGQGAGETQYF.